The 14 T cell receptor beta chains listed next were all sequenced from one sample in a study of OX40 agonist ivuxolimab in advanced cancers. TCRdb's copy holds only in-frame clones and misses some; the assay was immunoSEQ multiplex PCR. The sample contains around 88,000 clones, 92% of which appear only once. Sample: CD4+ or CD8+ T cells sorted from blood, taken in a trial of the OX40 agonist ivuxolimab. These receptors originate from an adult with an advanced solid tumor such as melanoma, head and neck, liver or kidney cancer.

The chain is built from TRBV4-1 and TRBJ2-2, with D possibly TRBD1 on 5 matching bases. Germline lookup yields CDR1 MGHRA and CDR2 YSYEKL. This CDR3 spans 16 amino acids. V was pared by 0 bases and J by 1 base, with 9 bases between. The CDR3 loop reads CASSQDQGGNTGELFF. CDR3 DNA sequence: TGCGCCAGCAGCCAAGATCAGGGCGGGAACACCGGGGAGCTGTTTTTT.

The gene calls are TRBV11-3 and TRBJ2-5; TRBD2 matches at 16 bases. This CDR3 contains 18 residues. Trimming removed 6 bases from V and 0 bases from J; junction bases left unmatched: 7. CDR1 and CDR2 (germline): SGHNT, YENEEA. CDR3 DNA sequence: TGTGCCAGCAGTCCGGGACTAGCGGGAGGGGGGTACCAAGAGACCCAGTACTTC. This gives the protein CASSPGLAGGGYQETQYF.

The V call is TRBV5-4, the J call TRBJ2-7; D unresolved. Trimming shortened V by 0 bases and J by 1 base, and 5 bases separated the two germline ends. The CDR3 is made up of 13 amino acids. Per germline, CDR1 SGHNT and CDR2 YYREEE (reference sequence). CDR3 coding DNA: TGTGCCAGCAGCTTGGATGGGTCCTACGAGCAGTACTTC. It encodes CASSLDGSYEQYF.

The rearrangement links TRBV6-5 to TRBJ2-7; 7 bases line up with TRBD1. CDR1 is MNHEY and CDR2 is SVGAGI in the germline V gene. The length of the CDR3 is 15 residues. J gave up 0 bases and V 5 bases, and 7 bases lay outside the gene matches. The CDR3, as DNA: TGTGCCAGCAGTCAAGGACAGGCCAGCTCCTACGAGCAGTACTTC. Translated, it gives CASSQGQASSYEQYF.

V is TRBV27 and J is TRBJ2-1, with 7 bases matching TRBD1. This CDR3 contains 12 residues. Germline assignment: CDR1 MNHEY and CDR2 SMNVEV (reference sequence). Germline trimming cut 11 bases from V and 3 bases from J; bases unmatched to any gene: 4. The CDR3 sequence: CACRQGYNEQFF. CDR3 sequence (DNA): TGTGCCTGCCGACAGGGCTACAATGAGCAGTTCTTC.

This chain joins TRBV11-3 and TRBJ2-1, with TRBD2 matching over 7 bases. The CDR3 is 16 amino acids. J lost 5 bases, V lost 2 bases, and 9 bases had no gene match. Germline V CDR1 and CDR2: SGHNT, YENEEA. In DNA, the CDR3 is TGTGCCAGCAGCTTAAATCCCGCTAGCGGCAACAATGAGCAGTTCTTC. Its translation: CASSLNPASGNNEQFF.

This chain connects TRBV25-1 to TRBJ2-1; D ambiguous. CDR3 length equals 11 residues. Germline V gene lookup returns CDR1 MGHDK and CDR2 SYGVNS. V lost 2 bases to trimming and J lost 15 bases, with 11 bases between them. CDR3 bases: TGTGCCAGCAGTGAACGGGTTTTGGTGTTCTTC. It encodes CASSERVLVFF. The full variable domain, its missing parts supplied by reference TRBV25-1 and TRBJ2-1, is EADIYQTPRYLVIGTGKKITLECSQTMGHDKMYWYQQDPGMELHLIHYSYGVNSTEKGDLSSESTVSRIRTEHFPLTLESARPSHTSQYLCASSERVLVFFGPGTRLTVL.

The chain combines TRBV7-9 with TRBJ1-3; a possible D gene is TRBD1 (6 bases). Trimming pared 5 bases from V and 8 bases from J, leaving 19 bases between. CDR1 is SEHNR, CDR2 FQNEAQ, per germline (reference sequence). This CDR3 has 15 amino acids. CDR3 bases: TGTGCCAGCAGCCCCTCGGGGGCAGGTACGGACACCATATATTTT. Encoded protein: CASSPSGAGTDTIYF.

The chain couples TRBV18 to TRBJ1-6; possible D gene TRBD1, 6 bases. Germline loops: CDR1 KGHSH, CDR2 LQKENI. Deletions cut 3 bases from V and 5 bases from J, with 14 bases between. The CDR3 is 16 residues long. The CDR3 reads CASSPNSRGDNSPLHF. Written as DNA, the CDR3 is TGTGCCAGCTCACCGAATTCCAGGGGAGATAATTCACCCCTCCACTTT. Drawing the rest from reference TRBV18 and TRBJ1-6, the complete variable domain is NAGVMQNPRHLVRRRGQEARLRCSPMKGHSHVYWYRQLPEEGLKFMVYLQKENIIDESGMPKERFSAEFPKEGPSILRIQQVVRGDSAAYFCASSPNSRGDNSPLHFGNGTRLTVT.

With respect to this clone: In the same sample, other DNA sequences code for this CDR3. This sequence joins TRBV11-3 and TRBJ2-7; 7 bases line up with TRBD2. Trimming at V came to 3 bases and at J to 3 bases, leaving 5 bases not matched to a gene. CDR3 length equals 14 residues. Germline loops: CDR1 SGHNT, CDR2 YENEEA. Here the CDR3 reads CASSLASGGYEQYF. Written as DNA, the CDR3 is TGTGCCAGCAGCTTGGCTAGCGGAGGCTACGAGCAGTACTTC.

This chain links TRBV7-2 with TRBJ2-1, with D uncertain. The germline V and J ends were trimmed by 10 bases and 2 bases, with 18 bases remaining between them. The germline gives CDR1 SGHTA, CDR2 FQGNSA. The CDR3 covers 15 residues. The CDR3 DNA reads TGTGCCACCAAGCTTGGAGTCGGAACCTACAATGAGCAGTTCTTC. Its translation: CATKLGVGTYNEQFF. The whole variable domain, remainder taken from reference TRBV7-2 and TRBJ2-1, is GAGVSQSPSNKVTEKGKDVELRCDPISGHTALYWYRQSLGQGLEFLIYFQGNSAPDKSGLPSDRFSAERTGGSVSTLTIQRTQQEDSAVYLCATKLGVGTYNEQFFGPGTRLTVL.

The rearrangement joins TRBV27 to TRBJ2-1; the match to TRBD1 covers 8 bases. V was clipped by 5 bases and J by 5 bases; unmatched bases: 11. CDR1 MNHEY and CDR2 SMNVEV come from the germline V gene (reference sequence). The CDR3 length is 16 residues. The chain's CDR3 is CASSTPRQGTHNEQFF. The CDR3 DNA follows: TGTGCCAGCAGTACCCCCAGACAGGGGACGCACAATGAGCAGTTCTTC.

V usage is TRBV5-5 and J usage is TRBJ2-7; D uncertain. The CDR3 runs 13 residues. Trimming stripped 4 bases from V and 6 bases from J, with 14 bases between. Germline V gene data show CDR1 as SGHKS and CDR2 as YYEKEE (reference sequence). This CDR3 reads CASSPQGWREQYF. The CDR3 coding sequence is TGTGCCAGCAGCCCCCAAGGGTGGCGCGAGCAGTACTTC.

V is TRBV19 and J is TRBJ2-2; the D is unclear. This CDR3 is 11 amino acids long. The V gene lost 3 bases and the J gene lost 6 bases, with 2 bases spanning the gap. Germline V gene data show CDR1 as LNHDA and CDR2 as SQIVND (reference sequence). CDR3 in DNA: TGTGCCAGTAGTATCGCCGGGGAGCTGTTTTTT. It is translated as CASSIAGELFF.